This passage covers 14 T cell receptor beta chains from one sample sequenced in a study of T cell repertoires in cytomegalovirus infection. TCRdb fed the reads into MiXCR, producing one record per CDR3 protein. The profile shows around 130,000 distinct CDR3 sequences, roughly a quarter of them singletons. No antigen has been assigned to these receptors. What was sequenced was PBMCs, sequenced either directly or after in vitro stimulation (not recorded which). These receptors were collected from a human donor in good health (CMV status not recorded). Some clones in this sample may be carry-over from other donors' samples.

The chain combines TRBV6-5 with TRBJ1-5; no reliable D call. V was clipped by 6 bases and J by 0 bases, with 18 bases between them. The germline CDR1 and CDR2 sequences are MNHEY and SVGAGI. The CDR3 consists of 17 residues. The CDR3 protein is CASRPTFTAYSNQPQHF. The CDR3, as DNA: TGTGCCAGCAGGCCCACCTTTACAGCTTATAGCAATCAGCCCCAGCATTTT.

This clonotype was counted between two and nine times. Here the CDR3 reads CASSLRDRGYEQYF. The DNA for the CDR3 is TGTGCCAGCAGTTTGCGGGACAGGGGATACGAGCAGTACTTC. The V and J genes are TRBV28 and TRBJ2-7, with 10 bases identical to TRBD1. The CDR3 is made up of 14 amino acids. J lost 4 bases, V lost 3 bases, and 3 bases had no gene match. The germline CDR1 and CDR2 sequences are MDHEN and SYDVKM.

The J gene is TRBJ1-4, the V gene TRBV15, with 9 bases identical to TRBD1. Trimming took 1 base from V and 7 from J; bases not matched to a gene: 4. This CDR3 contains 15 residues. CDR1 LNHNV and CDR2 YYDKDF come from the germline V gene (reference sequence). The CDR3 protein is CATSRGRTGVEKLFF. The CDR3 nucleotides read TGTGCCACCAGCAGAGGGAGGACAGGGGTTGAAAAACTGTTTTTT.

The rearrangement joins TRBV4-2 to TRBJ2-7, with 8 bases aligning to TRBD1. V was clipped by 4 bases and J by 3 bases; unmatched bases: 5. The CDR3 consists of 14 residues. Germline V gene data show CDR1 as LGHNA and CDR2 as YNFKEQ. The CDR3 DNA reads TGTGCCAGCAGCCCGGACAGGGTGGTCTACGAGCAGTACTTC. This codes for CASSPDRVVYEQYF.

Worth noting for this clonotype: The conserved closing phenylalanine or tryptophan is absent in this CDR3, likely reflecting a read error. The chain uses TRBV6-8 and TRBJ2-1, with D uncertain. Trimming cost V 5 bases and J 8 bases, with 7 bases left between them. Germline V gene lookup returns CDR1 MNHGY and CDR2 SAAAGT. CDR3 size: 11 residues. DNA for the CDR3: TGTGCCAGCAGTCGCGGTTATGAGCAGTTCTCC. It translates to CASSRGYEQFS.

The V and J genes are TRBV7-2 and TRBJ2-3, with 13 bases fitting TRBD2. The V and J ends lost 2 bases and 6 bases, in that order; junction bases with no gene match: 2. Germline CDR1 SGHTA, CDR2 FQGNSA. The CDR3 sequence is 15 residues long. CDR3 coding DNA: TGTGCCAGCAGCTTATCGACTAGCGGGAGGGATACGCAGTATTTT. Translated: CASSLSTSGRDTQYF.

The rearrangement joins TRBV20-1 to TRBJ2-3; weak D call: TRBD2 (5 bases). The V gene lost 0 bases and the J gene lost 5 bases, with 12 bases spanning the gap. The CDR3 extends over 14 amino acids. Germline-derived CDR1 and CDR2 are DFQATT and SNEGSKA (reference sequence). This CDR3 reads CSARDRLAIDTQYF. The CDR3 region has the DNA TGCAGTGCTAGAGATCGGTTAGCGATAGATACGCAGTATTTT.

In its sample, this clonotype was seen a few times. The J gene is TRBJ2-5, the V gene TRBV27; TRBD2 matches at 10 bases. The CDR3 has 17 residues. J was trimmed by 5 bases and V by 5 bases; bases with no gene match: 14. Germline CDR1 is MNHEY and CDR2 is SMNVEV (reference sequence). The CDR3 is CASSPVYLAGDSETQYF. DNA for the CDR3: TGTGCCAGCAGTCCGGTCTACCTAGCGGGAGATTCGGAGACCCAGTACTTC.

A few counts support this clonotype. The chain couples TRBV7-6 to TRBJ1-4; possible D gene TRBD1, 6 bases. The V and J ends lost 1 base and 10 bases respectively, with 16 bases between them. This CDR3 has 15 residues. Looked up from germline, CDR1 is SGHVS and CDR2 is FNYEAQ. The CDR3 DNA sequence: TGTGCCAGCAGCTTAGAGGGAAACAGGGTTGGAAAACTGTTTTTT. Translation gives CASSLEGNRVGKLFF.

There are a few counts of this clonotype. The gene calls are TRBV2 and TRBJ1-2; tentative D call: TRBD1 (5 bases). The V end was cut by 4 bases, the J end by 4 bases, with 13 bases between. The germline gives CDR1 SNHLY, CDR2 FYNNEI. This CDR3 comprises 14 residues. The CDR3 loop is CASSARDSTYGYTF. For the CDR3, the DNA is TGTGCCAGCAGTGCCCGGGACTCCACCTATGGCTACACCTTC. The full variable domain, its missing parts supplied by reference TRBV2 and TRBJ1-2, is EPEVTQTPSHQVTQMGQEVILRCVPISNHLYFYWYRQILGQKVEFLVSFYNNEISEKSEIFDDQFSVERPDGSNFTLKIRSTKLEDSAMYFCASSARDSTYGYTFGSGTRLTVV.

The V and J genes are TRBV7-9 and TRBJ2-1; 11 nucleotides line up with TRBD2. This CDR3 is 16 amino acids long. With V trimmed by 2 bases and J by 4 bases, 4 bases remained unmatched. Germline V gene lookup returns CDR1 SEHNR and CDR2 FQNEAQ (reference sequence). DNA of the CDR3: TGTGCCAGCAGCTTATCTGGGACTAGCGGATACAATGAGCAGTTCTTC. The encoded protein is CASSLSGTSGYNEQFF.

V gene TRBV6-2 or TRBV6-3 combines with J gene TRBJ2-1; the D gene is possibly TRBD1 (5 bases). The CDR3 totals 15 residues. Per germline, CDR1 MNHEY and CDR2 SVGEGT. Between the trimmed V and J ends, which lost 7 bases and 0 bases, there was a span of 13 bases. CDR3: CASTPRAASYNEQFF. CDR3 DNA sequence: TGTGCCAGCACTCCCAGGGCGGCCTCCTACAATGAGCAGTTCTTC.

The V gene is TRBV27, the J gene TRBJ2-7; 10 nucleotides align to TRBD2. CDR1 is MNHEY, CDR2 SMNVEV, per germline (reference sequence). The CDR3 contains 15 residues. Trimming removed 5 bases from V and 1 base from J; junction bases left unmatched: 5. CDR3 sequence: CASSEAGGPSYEQYF. CDR3 DNA sequence: TGTGCCAGCAGTGAAGCGGGAGGGCCTTCCTACGAGCAGTACTTC.

This chain uses TRBV4-3 with TRBJ1-2; D unresolved. The germline V gene has CDR1 LGHNA and CDR2 YSLEER. Between the trimmed V and J ends, which lost 0 bases and 0 bases, there was a span of 8 bases. The CDR3 extends over 15 amino acids. The CDR3 spells CASSQDGTANYGYTF. The CDR3 DNA follows: TGCGCCAGCAGCCAAGACGGTACGGCTAACTATGGCTACACCTTC.